This record concerns one TCR beta chain sequence. The antigen remains undetermined. The study enrolled healthy HIV-negative adults without recent acute infections or vaccinations as donors. TCRdb keeps only in-frame clones here, not all; method: immunoSEQ multiplex PCR. The sample contains roughly 1,100,000 clones, around 75% of which appear only once. This sample is part of a study of shared clonotypes between healthy human individuals. Study observations and caveats: Sorted-subset samples were not fully sequenced, rarefaction indicated.

The sample taken for sequencing was memory CD4+ T cells sorted from blood. Subset noted: CD45RA-negative fraction. This TCR derives from a man between 18 and 29 years old in good health.

The CDR3 nucleotides read TGTGCCAGCACGACAGGGGATCATGGCTACACCTTC. Amino acid sequence: CASTTGDHGYTF. J is TRBJ1-2 and V is TRBV5-4; TRBD1 agrees at 8 bases. V shed 6 bases, J shed 6 bases, and the junction held 4 bases outside the gene matches. CDR3 length equals 12 residues. Per germline, CDR1 SGHNT and CDR2 YYREEE (reference sequence).